The next 28 T cell receptor beta chains were all read from a single sample in a study of T cell responses to AZD1222 COVID-19 vaccine. Data came from immunoSEQ multiplex PCR; TCRdb stores just in-frame clones and leaves some out. The table has 100,000 to 150,000 clones, 75% to 90% seen once. The specimen was peripheral blood, collected on day 0 of AZD1222 vaccination. The receptors originated from an adult in good health.

This clone was detected once. V and J are TRBV19 and TRBJ1-5; no definite D call. The CDR3 is 15 residues long. V was pared by 5 bases and J by 0 bases, with 11 bases between. Germline V gene lookup returns CDR1 LNHDA and CDR2 SQIVND (reference sequence). The CDR3 protein is CASSLREDSNQPQHF. Here the CDR3 DNA reads TGTGCCAGTAGTCTTCGGGAGGATAGCAATCAGCCCCAGCATTTT.

The V gene is TRBV19, the J gene TRBJ1-5; D possibly corresponds to TRBD1 (5 bases). In germline, CDR1 is LNHDA, CDR2 SQIVND (reference sequence). The CDR3 contains 17 residues. Trimming shortened V by 5 bases and J by 2 bases, and 19 bases separated the two germline ends. The CDR3: CASSEVPGARGNQPQHF. The CDR3, as DNA: TGTGCCAGTAGTGAAGTACCTGGGGCCAGAGGCAATCAGCCCCAGCATTTT.

A note on this clone: Other nucleotide sequences from this sample produce the same CDR3. The gene calls are TRBV28 and TRBJ1-2; D may be TRBD1 (5 bases). CDR3 length: 12 residues. The V gene lost 2 bases and the J gene lost 5 bases, with 6 bases spanning the gap. Germline CDR1 MDHEN, CDR2 SYDVKM. CDR3 nucleotide sequence: TGTGCCAGCAGTTTAGGGGGGTATGGCTACACCTTC. Its translation: CASSLGGYGYTF.

This chain joins TRBV5-1 and TRBJ2-2; 10 positions agree with TRBD1. Unmatched junction bases numbered 8, after V lost 3 bases and J lost 6 bases. The CDR3 length is 16 residues. CDR1 and CDR2 (germline): SGHRS, YFSETQ. The DNA for the CDR3 is TGCGCCAGCAGCTCACACCGGGACAGGGGACCCGGGGAGCTGTTTTTT. Encoded protein: CASSSHRDRGPGELFF.

The chain carries TRBV5-1 and TRBJ2-3; D is uncertain. CDR1 and CDR2 from the germline V gene are SGHRS and YFSETQ. Between the trimmed V and J ends, which lost 4 bases and 2 bases, there was a span of 17 bases. This CDR3 contains 16 residues. The CDR3 sequence is CASSPPSLTATDTQYF. CDR3 bases: TGCGCCAGCAGCCCCCCTTCGCTAACCGCCACAGATACGCAGTATTTT.

The J gene is TRBJ1-2, the V gene TRBV28; 9 bases are a match to TRBD1. This CDR3 contains 15 residues. In germline, CDR1 is MDHEN, CDR2 SYDVKM. Germline trimming cut 3 bases from V and 1 base from J; bases unmatched to any gene: 3. The CDR3 here is CASSFRDRDNYGYTF. CDR3 sequence (DNA): TGTGCCAGCAGTTTTCGGGACAGGGATAACTATGGCTACACCTTC.

The count of this clone is one. The V gene is TRBV11-3, the J gene TRBJ1-2, with a tentative D call TRBD1 (5 bases). Germline V CDR1 and CDR2: SGHNT, YENEEA. The CDR3 contains 17 residues. Trimming stripped 0 bases from V and 1 base from J, with 15 bases between. The CDR3 reads CASSLDDTGTYNYGYTF. The CDR3 DNA is TGTGCCAGCAGCTTAGATGACACAGGAACTTATAACTATGGCTACACCTTC. The full variable domain, in which reference TRBV11-3 and TRBJ1-2 provide the parts outside the CDR3, is EAGVVQSPRYKIIEKKQPVAFWCNPISGHNTLYWYLQNLGQGPELLIRYENEEAVDDSQLPKDRFSAERLKGVDSTLKIQPAELGDSAVYLCASSLDDTGTYNYGYTFGSGTRLTVV.

V and J are TRBV19 and TRBJ1-5; TRBD1 agrees at 9 bases. V was clipped by 5 bases and J by 5 bases; unmatched bases: 4. CDR1 is LNHDA and CDR2 is SQIVND in the germline V gene (reference sequence). There are 14 residues in the CDR3. Written as DNA, the CDR3 is TGTGCCAGTAGTCCCTACAGGGGGCATCAGCCCCAGCATTTT. Translation: CASSPYRGHQPQHF.

V and J are TRBV29-1 and TRBJ2-7; D might be TRBD1 (6 bases). V was shortened by 4 bases and J by 3 bases, with 16 bases between the two germline ends. CDR1 is SQVTM and CDR2 is ANQGSEA in the germline V gene. CDR3 length: 14 amino acids. This CDR3 is CSVVIQGINYEQYF. The DNA for the CDR3 is TGCAGCGTTGTTATACAGGGTATCAACTACGAGCAGTACTTC.

The rearrangement links TRBV3-1 (or the pseudogene TRBV3-2) to TRBJ2-2; maybe TRBD2 (6 bases). The CDR3 spans 15 residues. The germline gives CDR1 LGHDT, CDR2 YNNKEL (reference sequence). V lost 2 bases and J lost 3, with 10 bases in between. CDR3 in DNA: TGTGCCAGCAGCCAACACGGAGGGGACACCGGGGAGCTGTTTTTT. Translating gives CASSQHGGDTGELFF.

This clone occurred once. The chain recombines TRBV6-5 with TRBJ2-7; tentative D call: TRBD2 (5 bases). Trimming removed 0 bases from V and 5 bases from J, with 17 bases in between. The CDR3 spans 16 residues. Germline CDR1 and CDR2: MNHEY and SVGAGI. CDR3 nucleotides: TGTGCCAGCAGTTACTCGCCGGGAAGAACGGGGAACGAGCAGTACTTC. It yields the protein CASSYSPGRTGNEQYF.

The gene calls are TRBV4-3 and TRBJ2-7; TRBD1 might be the D (5 bases). V lost 0 bases and J 0 bases, leaving 12 bases between the germline ends. The CDR3 has 16 residues. The germline gives CDR1 LGHNA, CDR2 YSLEER. DNA of the CDR3: TGCGCCAGCAGCCAAGATTGGGGCCCTGACTCCTACGAGCAGTACTTC. Translation gives CASSQDWGPDSYEQYF.

V is TRBV7-9 and J is TRBJ2-7; 8 positions match TRBD1. The CDR3 runs to 15 residues. Trimming at V came to 6 bases and at J to 6 bases, leaving 13 bases not matched to a gene. Germline V gives CDR1 SEHNR, CDR2 FQNEAQ (reference sequence). In nucleotides, the CDR3 is TGTGCCAGCAGTTACCAGGGGGCTGGCCCCCTCGAGCAGTACTTC. Translated, it gives CASSYQGAGPLEQYF.

The rearrangement links TRBV23-1 to TRBJ1-1; perhaps TRBD1 as D (6 bases). TRBV23-1 is marked as an open reading frame, function uncertain. The CDR3 has 16 residues. V lost 2 bases to trimming and J lost 4 bases, with 17 bases between them. This chain's CDR3 is CASSQGGGREITEAFF. The CDR3, as DNA: TGCGCCAGCAGTCAAGGCGGGGGGCGCGAAATCACTGAAGCTTTCTTT.

This chain links TRBV6-5 with TRBJ1-5; D unclear. The CDR3 has 15 residues. V lost 5 bases, J lost 2 bases, and 13 bases lay in between. Germline V gene data show CDR1 as MNHEY and CDR2 as SVGAGI. DNA of the CDR3: TGTGCCAGCAGTAGGGCTCCAAGGGGCAATCAGCCCCAGCATTTT. This encodes CASSRAPRGNQPQHF.

This clone was seen ten or more times. The chain combines TRBV7-9 with TRBJ1-1; D perhaps matches TRBD1 (5 bases). The CDR3 length is 14 residues. CDR1 and CDR2 from the germline V gene are SEHNR and FQNEAQ (reference sequence). V shed 3 bases and J shed 5 bases, with 13 bases lying between them. CDR3 loop: CASSLGSGETEAFF. The CDR3 DNA reads TGTGCCAGCAGCTTGGGTTCGGGGGAGACTGAAGCTTTCTTT.

This clone has only one observation. The rearrangement uses TRBV5-1 and TRBJ2-2; D possibly uses TRBD1 or TRBD2 (5 bases each). The V end was cut by 7 bases, the J end by 0 bases, with 13 bases between. CDR3 length: 15 residues. Germline lookup yields CDR1 SGHRS and CDR2 YFSETQ. As DNA, the CDR3 is TGCGCCAGCGGGTACGGGGCGTCGAACACCGGGGAGCTGTTTTTT. It yields the protein CASGYGASNTGELFF.

The rearrangement uses TRBV2 and TRBJ1-3; tentative D call: TRBD1 (5 bases). In germline, CDR1 is SNHLY, CDR2 FYNNEI. The CDR3 covers 16 residues. V lost 3 bases and J 0 bases, leaving 12 bases between the germline ends. The DNA of the CDR3 is TGTGCCAGCAGTGAGGCGGGACTTCGCTCTGGAAACACCATATATTTT. It codes for CASSEAGLRSGNTIYF.

The V and J genes are TRBV6-5 and TRBJ1-2, with D possibly matching TRBD1 (5 bases). Trimming took off 10 bases at V and 3 bases at J, with 21 bases between the two ends. CDR1 and CDR2 from the germline V gene are MNHEY and SVGAGI. The CDR3 is 15 amino acids. The CDR3 DNA follows: TGTGCCACACTCCTCGCTCCCAAAGGGGACTATGGCTACACCTTC. It specifies CATLLAPKGDYGYTF.

The V and J genes are TRBV3-1 (or the pseudogene TRBV3-2) and TRBJ2-5; 9 nucleotides align to TRBD2. Germline V gene sequence: CDR1 LGHDT, CDR2 YNNKEL (reference sequence). Unmatched junction bases numbered 7, after V lost 1 base and J lost 4 bases. This CDR3 is 16 amino acids long. The chain's CDR3 is CASSQVLAGLRETQYF. The CDR3 nucleotides read TGTGCCAGCAGCCAAGTACTAGCGGGTTTACGAGAGACCCAGTACTTC.

V is TRBV7-2 and J is TRBJ2-3; possibly TRBD2 for D (5 bases). With 4 bases removed from V and 0 bases from J, the gap between germline ends came to 14 bases. CDR3 length: 16 amino acids. In germline, CDR1 is SGHTA, CDR2 FQGNSA. The DNA for the CDR3 is TGTGCCAGCAGCTCAAGAGGGCGGCCTAGCACAGATACGCAGTATTTT. Translating it yields CASSSRGRPSTDTQYF.

V and J are TRBV5-1 and TRBJ2-1; possibly TRBD1 for D (5 bases). The CDR3 loop spans 15 amino acids. The germline V gene encodes CDR1 SGHRS and CDR2 YFSETQ. V dropped 0 bases and J dropped 1 base, with 8 bases sitting between them. The CDR3 protein is CASSLERGSYNEQFF. In DNA, the CDR3 is TGCGCCAGCAGCTTGGAAAGGGGTTCCTACAATGAGCAGTTCTTC.

The chain has TRBV10-3 and TRBJ1-4; the D is unclear. Trimming stripped 2 bases from V and 3 bases from J, with 10 bases between. The CDR3 is made up of 15 amino acids. The V gene's germline CDR1 is ENHRY and CDR2 SYGVKD. CDR3: CAISEESRSNEKLFF. CDR3 coding DNA: TGTGCCATCAGTGAGGAGAGTAGGTCTAATGAAAAACTGTTTTTT.

This clone was detected only a few times. This sequence joins TRBV11-2 and TRBJ1-4, with 8 bases fitting TRBD1. The ends lost 1 base at V and 12 bases at J; junction bases unmatched: 7. This CDR3 spans 14 amino acids. CDR1 and CDR2 from the germline V gene are SGHAT and FQNNGV. This CDR3 reads CASSLGQGARQLFF. The CDR3 nucleotides read TGTGCCAGCAGCTTAGGGCAGGGGGCGAGACAACTGTTTTTT.

This chain uses TRBV29-1 with TRBJ2-2; TRBD2 matches 7 bases. CDR3 length: 11 residues. The germline V gene encodes CDR1 SQVTM and CDR2 ANQGSEA. J was trimmed by 6 bases and V by 6 bases; bases with no gene match: 1. In DNA form, the CDR3 reads TGCAGCGTCGGACTAGCCGGGGAGCTGTTTTTT. Encoded protein: CSVGLAGELFF.

The chain uses TRBV6-5 and TRBJ1-3; D remains unclear. Trimming removed 2 bases at V and 0 bases at J, with 5 bases between. The CDR3 runs to 14 residues. Per the germline V gene, CDR1 is MNHEY and CDR2 is SVGAGI. The CDR3 is CASSYRRSGNTIYF. CDR3 DNA: TGTGCCAGCAGTTACCGCCGCTCTGGAAACACCATATATTTT.

The chain employs TRBV27 and TRBJ1-5, with TRBD1 as a possible D gene (5 bases). In germline, CDR1 is MNHEY, CDR2 SMNVEV (reference sequence). This CDR3 has 15 residues. Trimming shortened V by 4 bases and J by 6 bases, and 16 bases separated the two germline ends. The CDR3 here is CASSSLGMGVQPQHF. The CDR3 bases are TGTGCCAGCAGTTCCCTGGGGATGGGGGTTCAGCCCCAGCATTTT.

The gene calls are TRBV5-1 and TRBJ1-2; 7 nucleotides line up with TRBD1. Unmatched junction bases numbered 3, after V lost 0 bases and J lost 4 bases. From germline, CDR1 is SGHRS and CDR2 YFSETQ. This CDR3 region has 14 residues. As DNA, the CDR3 is TGCGCCAGCAGCTTGGTAGCAGGGGGCTATGGCTACACCTTC. Amino acid sequence: CASSLVAGGYGYTF.